This entry concerns a single T cell receptor (beta chain). This record comes from a study of T cell responses to AZD1222 COVID-19 vaccine. The CDR3 runs to 16 residues. Trimming removed 6 bases at V and 2 bases at J, with 19 bases between. Germline CDR1 ENHRY, CDR2 SYGVKD. Generated by immunoSEQ multiplex PCR, the TCRdb table keeps only in-frame clones and is missing some. The sample records 90,000 to 110,000 clones, approximately 87% being singletons. The sample in question was peripheral blood, obtained on day 0 of AZD1222 vaccination. This clonotype originated in an adult in good health. The chain recombines TRBV10-3 with TRBJ1-1; D not resolved. The CDR3 sequence is CAISESKVPGNTEAFF. The CDR3, as DNA: TGTGCCATCAGCGAATCTAAGGTGCCGGGTAACACTGAAGCTTTCTTT.